The 30 T cell receptor beta chains listed next were all sequenced from one sample in a study of shared T cell receptors in the human thymus. The method was immunoSEQ multiplex PCR; TCRdb's version includes in-frame clones alone and lacks a portion of them. The repertoire has hundreds of thousands of clones, around 87% of them found once; the top ten carry about 0.0094%. The data also belong to a second study, concerning human thymus T cells.

The specimen was thymocytes. The receptor source for this set is a boy younger than two with a congenital heart defect.

The V gene is TRBV14, the J gene TRBJ2-7; 11 nucleotides agree with TRBD2. This CDR3 has 20 residues. Trimming cost V 0 bases and J 2 bases; bases outside gene matches: 15. Germline CDR1 reads SGHDN; CDR2 reads FVKESK. The CDR3 loop is CASSQDGARLAGPIPYEQYF. Written as DNA, the CDR3 is TGTGCCAGCAGCCAAGATGGCGCCCGACTAGCGGGGCCGATTCCCTACGAGCAGTACTTC.

The gene calls are TRBV5-1 and TRBJ2-5, with 10 bases matching TRBD2. From germline, CDR1 is SGHRS and CDR2 YFSETQ. This CDR3 spans 15 amino acids. Trimming removed 3 bases from V and 1 base from J; junction bases left unmatched: 3. CDR3: CASSYGTSAQETQYF. DNA of the CDR3: TGCGCCAGCAGCTATGGGACTAGCGCCCAAGAGACCCAGTACTTC.

This chain links TRBV6-1 with TRBJ2-7; D perhaps matches TRBD2 (7 bases). Trimming took 6 bases from V and 5 from J, leaving 20 bases between them. The CDR3 contains 15 residues. Germline assignment: CDR1 MNHNS and CDR2 SASEGT. The chain's CDR3 is CASRTRGGSRDEQYF. In nucleotides, the CDR3 is TGTGCCAGCAGGACAAGGGGGGGTTCGCGGGACGAGCAGTACTTC.

The chain recombines TRBV30 with TRBJ2-7, with 9 bases fitting TRBD2. The trim removed 2 bases at V and 2 bases at J, leaving 4 bases unmatched. The CDR3 has 14 residues. Per germline, CDR1 GTSNPN and CDR2 SVGIG (reference sequence). The CDR3 DNA reads as TGTGCCTGGAGTATTGCGGGAGGGCCCTACGAGCAGTACTTC. Translation: CAWSIAGGPYEQYF.

The chain carries TRBV4-3 and TRBJ2-6; D may be TRBD2 (7 bases). From germline, CDR1 is LGHNA and CDR2 YSLEER. The CDR3 has 22 residues. Trimming took 0 bases from V and 0 from J, leaving 24 bases between them. CDR3 nucleotides: TGCGCCAGCAGCCAAGATCTTGGGGGGGGGAGGGGGAACCACTCTGGGGCCAACGTCCTGACTTTC. Residues: CASSQDLGGGRGNHSGANVLTF.

This chain connects TRBV6-1 to TRBJ1-2; TRBD1 is a possible D gene (6 bases). V was trimmed by 1 base and J by 2 bases, leaving 8 bases between them. The CDR3 sequence is 14 residues long. CDR1 MNHNS and CDR2 SASEGT come from the germline V gene. CDR3 DNA sequence: TGTGCCAGCAGTGAAGTGGACAGAAACTATGGCTACACCTTC. Amino acid sequence: CASSEVDRNYGYTF.

The V gene is TRBV7-6, the J gene TRBJ2-7, with D maybe TRBD1 (7 bases). There are 16 residues in the CDR3. Germline V gene sequence: CDR1 SGHVS, CDR2 FNYEAQ. V was clipped by 1 base and J by 6 bases, with 19 bases between them. The CDR3 nucleotides read TGTGCCAGCAGCTTAGGACAGGGCTTGCGGGGTAGCGAGCAGTACTTC. Translating gives CASSLGQGLRGSEQYF.

The chain recombines TRBV7-3 with TRBJ2-7; possible D gene TRBD1, 6 bases. V was trimmed by 2 bases and J by 3 bases, leaving 11 bases between them. In germline, CDR1 is SGHTA, CDR2 FQGTGA. The CDR3 length is 14 residues. The CDR3 protein is CASSLGDNVYEQYF. CDR3 nucleotides: TGTGCCAGCAGCTTAGGGGACAACGTCTACGAGCAGTACTTC.

J is TRBJ2-1 and V is TRBV4-3, with D hard to call. Germline V gene sequence: CDR1 LGHNA, CDR2 YSLEER. Trimming pared 1 base from V and 7 bases from J, leaving 8 bases between. This CDR3 has 13 amino acids. The CDR3 sequence: CASSQGNSNEQFF. CDR3 nucleotide sequence: TGCGCCAGCAGCCAAGGAAACAGTAATGAGCAGTTCTTC.

This clone has only one observation. This chain joins TRBV5-4 and TRBJ1-2; tentative D call: TRBD1 (5 bases). CDR1 and CDR2 from the germline V gene are SGHNT and YYREEE (reference sequence). Trimming shortened V by 0 bases and J by 7 bases, and 22 bases separated the two germline ends. This CDR3 is 17 amino acids long. Here the CDR3 reads CASSLASIGRVFGGYTF. The DNA for the CDR3 is TGTGCCAGCAGCTTGGCGTCGATAGGCAGGGTGTTTGGTGGCTACACCTTC.

This clone has only a few counts. This chain connects TRBV30 to TRBJ2-2, with 8 positions matching TRBD2. Germline trimming cut 3 bases from V and 6 bases from J; bases unmatched to any gene: 9. This CDR3 contains 15 residues. Germline V gives CDR1 GTSNPN, CDR2 SVGIG (reference sequence). The CDR3 bases are TGTGCCTGGAGGATCAGCGGGAGTATCGCCGGGGAGCTGTTTTTT. This translates into CAWRISGSIAGELFF.

This clone appeared once. The chain has TRBV4-3 and TRBJ2-7; 10 bases line up with TRBD1. From germline, CDR1 is LGHNA and CDR2 YSLEER. There are 18 residues in the CDR3. With 3 bases clipped from V and 5 bases from J, the junction kept 16 bases outside the gene matches. This CDR3 is CASSHNPSGTGESDEQYF. In DNA form, the CDR3 reads TGCGCCAGCAGCCACAATCCCTCCGGGACAGGGGAGTCCGACGAGCAGTACTTC.

This rearrangement joins TRBV10-1 to TRBJ2-4; no firm D call. The germline V and J ends were trimmed by 6 bases and 7 bases, with 7 bases remaining between them. There are 11 residues in the CDR3. Germline CDR1 reads WNHNN; CDR2 reads SYGVQD (reference sequence). The CDR3 DNA follows: TGCGCCAGCAGACAAGCGAACATTCAGTACTTC. Its translation: CASRQANIQYF.

V usage is TRBV25-1 and J usage is TRBJ2-1; maybe TRBD1 (6 bases). V lost 0 bases and J 5 bases, leaving 11 bases between the germline ends. The CDR3 runs 15 residues. CDR1 and CDR2 (germline): MGHDK, SYGVNS. In DNA form, the CDR3 reads TGTGCCAGCAGTGAATATCCCTACAGGGACAATGAGCAGTTCTTC. It translates to CASSEYPYRDNEQFF.

In this sample, this clone turned up once. This rearrangement joins TRBV14 to TRBJ2-7; possible D gene TRBD2, 6 bases. The CDR3 totals 15 residues. The V gene lost 4 bases and the J gene lost 4 bases, with 17 bases spanning the gap. In germline, CDR1 is SGHDN, CDR2 FVKESK. The CDR3 is CASSPGPGRRYEQYF. The CDR3 region has the DNA TGTGCCAGCAGCCCCGGGCCAGGGAGGAGGTACGAGCAGTACTTC.

The rearrangement uses TRBV5-6 and TRBJ2-7; 10 bases are a match to TRBD1. The V and J ends lost 3 bases and 3 bases, in that order; junction bases with no gene match: 3. Germline-derived CDR1 and CDR2 are SGHDT and YYEEEE. The CDR3 is made up of 14 amino acids. The CDR3 region has the DNA TGTGCCAGCAGCTACGGGACAGGGGTCTACGAGCAGTACTTC. Translation gives CASSYGTGVYEQYF. The variable domain in full, with the rest retrieved from reference TRBV5-6 and TRBJ2-7, is DAGVTQSPTHLIKTRGQQVTLRCSPKSGHDTVSWYQQALGQGPQFIFQYYEEEERQRGNFPDRFSGHQFPNYSSELNVNALLLGDSALYLCASSYGTGVYEQYFGPGTRLTVT.

The gene calls are TRBV15 and TRBJ1-4; D is unclear. Trimming pared 0 bases from V and 15 bases from J, leaving 35 bases between. The germline V gene has CDR1 LNHNV and CDR2 YYDKDF (reference sequence). CDR3 length: 20 amino acids. The CDR3 DNA sequence: TGTGCCACCAGCAGAGATTTTTATGAGATGGTACCGGCTGAGTTTAAACAGTTGTTTTTT. Translation: CATSRDFYEMVPAEFKQLFF.

The V gene is TRBV11-3, the J gene TRBJ2-1; 12 bases are shared with TRBD2. The germline V gene has CDR1 SGHNT and CDR2 YENEEA. V shed 5 bases and J 6 bases; nucleotides not matched to a gene: 5. CDR3 length equals 15 residues. CDR3 sequence: CASSTLAGGTNEQFF. The CDR3 bases are TGTGCCAGCAGCACTCTAGCGGGAGGGACCAATGAGCAGTTCTTC. The full variable domain, rest sourced from reference TRBV11-3 and TRBJ2-1, is EAGVVQSPRYKIIEKKQPVAFWCNPISGHNTLYWYLQNLGQGPELLIRYENEEAVDDSQLPKDRFSAERLKGVDSTLKIQPAELGDSAVYLCASSTLAGGTNEQFFGPGTRLTVL.

The rearrangement links TRBV19 to TRBJ1-5; no clear D. V lost 3 bases to trimming and J lost 3 bases, with 6 bases between them. This CDR3 is built from 13 residues. Germline V lookup: CDR1 LNHDA, CDR2 SQIVND (reference sequence). This CDR3 is CASSMGDNQPQHF. CDR3 in DNA: TGTGCCAGTAGTATGGGCGACAATCAGCCCCAGCATTTT.

The chain recombines TRBV4-1 with TRBJ2-7; maybe TRBD1 (5 bases). Germline values: CDR1 MGHRA, CDR2 YSYEKL. V was cut by 4 bases and J by 4 bases, with 17 bases left in between. This CDR3 has 15 residues. The CDR3 here is CASSLKQAADYEQYF. The CDR3 DNA sequence: TGCGCCAGCAGCCTAAAACAGGCGGCCGATTACGAGCAGTACTTC.

The chain uses TRBV15 and TRBJ2-1; D uncertain. V lost 6 bases and J 9 bases, leaving 9 bases between the germline ends. The CDR3 loop spans 11 amino acids. Germline CDR1 reads LNHNV; CDR2 reads YYDKDF (reference sequence). CDR3 nucleotides: TGTGCCACCAGACGGGTCAGTGAGCAGTTCTTC. The encoded protein is CATRRVSEQFF.

The chain links TRBV28 to TRBJ2-7; TRBD1 matches at 8 bases. The CDR3 runs 15 residues. From germline, CDR1 is MDHEN and CDR2 SYDVKM. The ends lost 6 bases at V and 3 bases at J; junction bases unmatched: 10. This chain's CDR3 is CASSIGDRRGYEQYF. The CDR3 DNA is TGTGCCAGCAGCATAGGGGACAGGCGAGGCTACGAGCAGTACTTC.

The chain has TRBV9 and TRBJ2-7; 11 bases align to TRBD2. Germline V gene data show CDR1 as SGDLS and CDR2 as YYNGEE. V dropped 4 bases and J dropped 6; count of bases not matched to a gene: 15. CDR3 length: 17 amino acids. The CDR3, as DNA: TGTGCCAGCAGCCGTACCGATATCCATAGCGGGAGGGGCGAGCAGTACTTC. Protein: CASSRTDIHSGRGEQYF.

The table lists this clone with a count of one. This chain uses TRBV30 with TRBJ2-3, with 8 nucleotides matching TRBD2. Germline CDR1 reads GTSNPN; CDR2 reads SVGIG (reference sequence). The junction had 11 bases not matched to a gene; V was cut back by 0 bases and J by 0 bases. The CDR3 has 18 amino acids. The DNA for the CDR3 is TGTGCCTGGAGTGTACGACTAGCGACGCGCTCTAGCACAGATACGCAGTATTTT. It is translated as CAWSVRLATRSSTDTQYF.

The chain combines TRBV6-5 with TRBJ1-6, with unresolved D. The CDR3 is 15 residues long. Trimming took 2 bases from V and 3 from J, leaving 8 bases between them. The germline V gene has CDR1 MNHEY and CDR2 SVGAGI. CDR3 residues: CASSYGEIYNSPLHF. CDR3 nucleotide sequence: TGTGCCAGCAGTTACGGAGAAATCTATAATTCACCCCTCCACTTT.

CDR3 nucleotide sequence: TGTGCCACCAGCAGCCGTGGCCTAACTAGCGGGGGGATCCAAGAGACCCAGTACTTC. Its translation: CATSSRGLTSGGIQETQYF. V usage is TRBV15 and J usage is TRBJ2-5, with 12 bases aligning to TRBD2. V trimming: 3 bases; J trimming: 1 base; junction bases outside the gene matches: 12. This CDR3 comprises 19 residues. Germline CDR1 is LNHNV and CDR2 is YYDKDF (reference sequence). Complete variable domain (other parts from reference TRBV15 and TRBJ2-5): DAMVIQNPRYQVTQFGKPVTLSCSQTLNHNVMYWYQQKSSQAPKLLFHYYDKDFNNEADTPDNFQSRRPNTSFCFLDIRSPGLGDTAMYLCATSSRGLTSGGIQETQYFGPGTRLLVL.

On this clone itself: Other DNA variants within this sample encode the same CDR3. The chain employs TRBV20-1 and TRBJ2-7, with D perhaps TRBD2 (5 bases). The CDR3 runs 11 residues. V was cut by 1 base and J by 6 bases, with 7 bases left in between. Germline V gene data show CDR1 as DFQATT and CDR2 as SNEGSKA (reference sequence). This chain's CDR3 is CSARVRGEQYF. The CDR3 DNA is TGCAGTGCTAGAGTCCGGGGCGAGCAGTACTTC.

The genes are TRBV29-1 and TRBJ1-1; TRBD1 agrees at 9 bases. The V gene's germline CDR1 is SQVTM and CDR2 ANQGSEA. The CDR3 has 16 amino acids. The V segment lost 4 bases and the J segment 1 base; nucleotides outside the gene matches: 10. The CDR3 region is CSVVPGQGLSNTEAFF. CDR3 in DNA: TGCAGCGTTGTGCCGGGACAGGGTTTATCGAACACTGAAGCTTTCTTT.

The gene calls are TRBV15 and TRBJ1-5, with D perhaps TRBD1 (6 bases). Germline CDR1 reads LNHNV; CDR2 reads YYDKDF (reference sequence). There are 14 residues in the CDR3. The V end lost 3 bases, the J end lost 7 bases, and 13 bases lay between the germline ends. The CDR3 nucleotides read TGTGCCACCAGCAGTGGACAGACCTTCCAGCCCCAGCATTTT. Its protein product is CATSSGQTFQPQHF.

V and J are TRBV25-1 and TRBJ2-7; 8 bases match TRBD1. Trimming took 6 bases from V and 0 from J; bases not matched to a gene: 13. The germline gives CDR1 MGHDK, CDR2 SYGVNS. This CDR3 region has 17 residues. The chain's CDR3 is CASSPDRGRDVSYEQYF. CDR3 nucleotides: TGTGCCAGCAGCCCCGACAGGGGTCGGGACGTCTCCTACGAGCAGTACTTC.